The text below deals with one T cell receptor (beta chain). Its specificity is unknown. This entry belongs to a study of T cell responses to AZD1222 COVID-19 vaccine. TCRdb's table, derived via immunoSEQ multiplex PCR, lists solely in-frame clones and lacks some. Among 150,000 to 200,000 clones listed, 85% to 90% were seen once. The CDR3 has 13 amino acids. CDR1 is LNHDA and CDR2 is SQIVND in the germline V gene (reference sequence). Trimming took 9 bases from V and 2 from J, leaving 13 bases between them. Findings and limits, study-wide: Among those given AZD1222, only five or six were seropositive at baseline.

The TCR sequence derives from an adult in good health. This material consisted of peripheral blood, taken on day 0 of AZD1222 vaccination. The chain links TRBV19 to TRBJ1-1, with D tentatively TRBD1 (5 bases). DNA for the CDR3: TGTGCCAGCACGGAGGGGTTAAACACTGAAGCTTTCTTT. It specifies CASTEGLNTEAFF.